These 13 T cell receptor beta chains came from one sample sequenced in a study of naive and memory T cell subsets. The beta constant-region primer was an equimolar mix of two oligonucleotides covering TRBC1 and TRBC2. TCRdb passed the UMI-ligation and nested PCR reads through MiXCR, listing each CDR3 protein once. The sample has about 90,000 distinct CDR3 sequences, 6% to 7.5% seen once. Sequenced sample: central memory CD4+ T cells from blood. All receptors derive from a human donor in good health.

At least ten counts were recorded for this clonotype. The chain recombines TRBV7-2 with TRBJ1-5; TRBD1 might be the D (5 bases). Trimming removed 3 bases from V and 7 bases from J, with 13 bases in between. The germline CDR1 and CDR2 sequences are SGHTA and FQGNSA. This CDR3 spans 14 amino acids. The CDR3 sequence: CASSLGGVGQPQHF. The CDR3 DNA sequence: TGTGCCAGCAGCTTGGGAGGGGTGGGACAGCCCCAGCATTTT.

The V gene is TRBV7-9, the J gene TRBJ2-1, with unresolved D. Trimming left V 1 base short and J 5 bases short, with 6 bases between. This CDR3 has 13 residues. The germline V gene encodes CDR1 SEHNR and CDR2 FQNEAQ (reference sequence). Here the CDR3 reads CASSLGLHNEQFF. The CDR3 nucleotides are TGTGCCAGCAGCTTAGGCCTTCACAATGAGCAGTTCTTC.

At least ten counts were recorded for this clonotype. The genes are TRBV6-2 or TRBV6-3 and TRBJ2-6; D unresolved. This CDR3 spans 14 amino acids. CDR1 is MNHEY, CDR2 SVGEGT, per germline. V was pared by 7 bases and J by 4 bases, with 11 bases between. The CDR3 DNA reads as TGTGCCAGCACGAAGACGGCGGGGGCCAACGTCCTGACTTTC. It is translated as CASTKTAGANVLTF.

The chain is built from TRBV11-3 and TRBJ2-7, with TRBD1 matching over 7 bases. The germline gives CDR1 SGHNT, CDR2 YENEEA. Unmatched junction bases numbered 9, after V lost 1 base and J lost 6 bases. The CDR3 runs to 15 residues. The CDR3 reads CASSLAHATGIEQYF. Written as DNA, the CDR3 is TGTGCCAGCAGCTTAGCCCACGCGACAGGGATCGAGCAGTACTTC. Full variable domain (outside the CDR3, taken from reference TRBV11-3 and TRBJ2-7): EAGVVQSPRYKIIEKKQPVAFWCNPISGHNTLYWYLQNLGQGPELLIRYENEEAVDDSQLPKDRFSAERLKGVDSTLKIQPAELGDSAVYLCASSLAHATGIEQYFGPGTRLTVT.

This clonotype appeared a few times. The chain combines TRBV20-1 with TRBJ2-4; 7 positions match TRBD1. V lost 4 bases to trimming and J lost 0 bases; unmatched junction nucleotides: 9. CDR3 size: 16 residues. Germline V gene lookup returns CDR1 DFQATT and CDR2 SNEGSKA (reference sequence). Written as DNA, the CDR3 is TGCAGTGCTATAAGACGGGACAGACTAGCCAAAAACATTCAGTACTTC. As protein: CSAIRRDRLAKNIQYF.

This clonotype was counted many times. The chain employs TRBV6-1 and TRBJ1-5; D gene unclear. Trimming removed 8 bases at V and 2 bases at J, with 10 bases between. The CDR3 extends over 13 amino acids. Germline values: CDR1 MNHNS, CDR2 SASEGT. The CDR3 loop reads CASEGGGNQPQHF. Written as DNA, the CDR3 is TGTGCCAGCGAGGGTGGGGGCAATCAGCCCCAGCATTTT.

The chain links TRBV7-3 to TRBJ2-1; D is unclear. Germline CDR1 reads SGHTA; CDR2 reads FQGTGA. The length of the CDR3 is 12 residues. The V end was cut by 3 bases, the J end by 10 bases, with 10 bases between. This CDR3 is CASSLRAGEQFF. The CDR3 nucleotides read TGTGCCAGCAGCTTGAGAGCCGGGGAGCAGTTCTTC.

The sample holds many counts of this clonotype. CDR3 region: CASSEASWGRTEAFF. The CDR3 nucleotides are TGTGCCAGCAGTGAAGCAAGTTGGGGACGGACTGAAGCTTTCTTT. V and J are TRBV6-1 and TRBJ1-1; D is possibly TRBD1 (5 bases). V lost 0 bases, J lost 5 bases, and 13 bases lay in between. This CDR3 spans 15 amino acids. Germline V CDR1 and CDR2: MNHNS, SASEGT.

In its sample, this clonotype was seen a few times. CDR3: CASKQLGEAFF. DNA of the CDR3: TGTGCCAGCAAGCAGCTCGGTGAAGCTTTCTTT. J is TRBJ1-1 and V is TRBV6-2 or TRBV6-3; the D is unclear. Germline V gives CDR1 MNHEY, CDR2 SVGEGT. The CDR3 extends over 11 amino acids. V lost 7 bases, J lost 7 bases, and 10 bases lay in between.

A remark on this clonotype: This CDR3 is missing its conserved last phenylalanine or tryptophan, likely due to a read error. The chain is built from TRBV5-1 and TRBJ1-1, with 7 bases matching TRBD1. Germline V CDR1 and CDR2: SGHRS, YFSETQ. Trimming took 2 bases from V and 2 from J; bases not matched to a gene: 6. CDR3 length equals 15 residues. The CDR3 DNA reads TGCGCCAGCAGCTTAGTGACAGGGTTAAACACTGAAGCTTTCTCT. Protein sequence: CASSLVTGLNTEAFS.

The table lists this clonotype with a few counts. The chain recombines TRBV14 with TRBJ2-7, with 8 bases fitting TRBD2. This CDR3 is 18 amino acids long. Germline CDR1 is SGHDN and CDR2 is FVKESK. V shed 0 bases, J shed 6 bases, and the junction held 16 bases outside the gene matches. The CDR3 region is CASSQEGWRTAGAPEQYF. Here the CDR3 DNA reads TGTGCCAGCAGCCAAGAAGGGTGGCGGACAGCGGGAGCTCCCGAGCAGTACTTC.

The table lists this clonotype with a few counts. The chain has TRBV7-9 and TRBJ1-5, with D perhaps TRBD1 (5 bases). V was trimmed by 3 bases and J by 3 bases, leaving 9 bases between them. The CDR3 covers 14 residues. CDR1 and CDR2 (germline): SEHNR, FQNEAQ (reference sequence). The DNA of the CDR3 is TGTGCCAGCAGCTTTGAACAGGTCAATCAGCCCCAGCATTTT. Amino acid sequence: CASSFEQVNQPQHF. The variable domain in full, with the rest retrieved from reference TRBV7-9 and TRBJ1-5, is DTGVSQNPRHKITKRGQNVTFRCDPISEHNRLYWYRQTLGQGPEFLTYFQNEAQLEKSRLLSDRFSAERPKGSFSTLEIQRTEQGDSAMYLCASSFEQVNQPQHFGDGTRLSIL.

The CDR3 protein is CASSTTTGEQYF. DNA for the CDR3: TGTGCCAGCAGCACTACCACAGGCGAGCAGTACTTC. The gene calls are TRBV7-9 and TRBJ2-7, with a weak D call TRBD1 (5 bases). The CDR3 has 12 amino acids. V was trimmed by 5 bases and J by 6 bases, leaving 11 bases between them. CDR1 and CDR2 (germline): SEHNR, FQNEAQ (reference sequence).